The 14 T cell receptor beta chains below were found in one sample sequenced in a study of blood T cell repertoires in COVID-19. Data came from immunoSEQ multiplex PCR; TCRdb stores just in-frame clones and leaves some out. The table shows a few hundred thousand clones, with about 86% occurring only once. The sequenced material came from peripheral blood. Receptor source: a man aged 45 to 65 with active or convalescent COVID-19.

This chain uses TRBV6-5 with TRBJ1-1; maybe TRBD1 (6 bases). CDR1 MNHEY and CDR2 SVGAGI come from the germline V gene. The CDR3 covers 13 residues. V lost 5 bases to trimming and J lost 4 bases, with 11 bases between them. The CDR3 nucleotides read TGTGCCAGCAGTCGAGGGGGGGTCACTGAAGCTTTCTTT. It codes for CASSRGGVTEAFF.

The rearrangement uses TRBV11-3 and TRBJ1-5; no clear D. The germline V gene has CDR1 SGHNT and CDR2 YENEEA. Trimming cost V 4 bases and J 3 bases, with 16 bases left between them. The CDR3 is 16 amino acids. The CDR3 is CASSSVGRVDNQPQHF. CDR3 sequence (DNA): TGTGCCAGCAGCTCGGTCGGGAGGGTGGACAATCAGCCCCAGCATTTT.

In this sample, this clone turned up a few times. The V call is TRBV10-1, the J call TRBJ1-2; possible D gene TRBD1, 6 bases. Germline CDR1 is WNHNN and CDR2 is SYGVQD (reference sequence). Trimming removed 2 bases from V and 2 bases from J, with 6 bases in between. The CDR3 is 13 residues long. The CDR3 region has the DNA TGCGCCAGCAGTGAGACAGGGAACTATGGCTACACCTTC. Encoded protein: CASSETGNYGYTF.

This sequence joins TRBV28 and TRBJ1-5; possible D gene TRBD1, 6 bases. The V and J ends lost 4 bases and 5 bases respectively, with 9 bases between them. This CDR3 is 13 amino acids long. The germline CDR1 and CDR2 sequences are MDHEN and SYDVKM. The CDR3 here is CASSSRQDQPQHF. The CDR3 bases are TGTGCCAGCAGTTCACGACAGGATCAGCCCCAGCATTTT.

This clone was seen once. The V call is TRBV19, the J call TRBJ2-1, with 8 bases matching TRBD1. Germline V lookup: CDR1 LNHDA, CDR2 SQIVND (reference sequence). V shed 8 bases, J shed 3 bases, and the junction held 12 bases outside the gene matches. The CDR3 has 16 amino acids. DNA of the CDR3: TGTGCCAGTCGGAGGGGGGCAGGGGGCGGCTACAATGAGCAGTTCTTC. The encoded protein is CASRRGAGGGYNEQFF.

Written as DNA, the CDR3 is TGTGCCAGCTCACTCCGGACGGGGGGGAACTATGGCTACACCTTC. Its protein is CASSLRTGGNYGYTF. The chain uses TRBV18 and TRBJ1-2; perhaps TRBD1 as D (5 bases). Trimming shortened V by 4 bases and J by 2 bases, and 14 bases separated the two germline ends. CDR3 length: 15 amino acids. Germline CDR1 and CDR2: KGHSH and LQKENI.

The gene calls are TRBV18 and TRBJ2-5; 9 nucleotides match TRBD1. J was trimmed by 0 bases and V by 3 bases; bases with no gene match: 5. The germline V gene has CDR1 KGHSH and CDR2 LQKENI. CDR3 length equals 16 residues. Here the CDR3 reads CASSPGDRGNQETQYF. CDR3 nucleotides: TGTGCCAGCTCACCTGGTGACAGGGGGAACCAAGAGACCCAGTACTTC.

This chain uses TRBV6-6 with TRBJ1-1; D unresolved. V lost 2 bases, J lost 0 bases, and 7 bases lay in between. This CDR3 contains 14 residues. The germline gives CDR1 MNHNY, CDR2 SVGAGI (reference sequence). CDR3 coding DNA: TGTGCCAGCAGTTACCTACTTATGAACACTGAAGCTTTCTTT. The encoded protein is CASSYLLMNTEAFF.

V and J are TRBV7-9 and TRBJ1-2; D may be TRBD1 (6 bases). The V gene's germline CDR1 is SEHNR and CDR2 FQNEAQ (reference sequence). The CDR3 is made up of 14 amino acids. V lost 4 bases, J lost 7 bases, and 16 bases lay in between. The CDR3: CASSSHRDQVGYTF. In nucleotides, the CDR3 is TGTGCCAGCAGCTCGCACAGGGATCAAGTTGGCTACACCTTC.

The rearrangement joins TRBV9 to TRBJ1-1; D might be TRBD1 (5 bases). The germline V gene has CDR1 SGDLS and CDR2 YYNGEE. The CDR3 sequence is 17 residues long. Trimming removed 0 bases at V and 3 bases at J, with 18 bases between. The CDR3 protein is CASSVAGVGTGDTEAFF. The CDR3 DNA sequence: TGTGCCAGCAGCGTAGCCGGGGTTGGTACGGGGGACACTGAAGCTTTCTTT.

The CDR3 DNA sequence: TGTGCCACGACAACAGGCTACGGCATTCAGTACTTC. Its protein is CATTTGYGIQYF. The rearrangement links TRBV15 to TRBJ2-4; possible D gene TRBD1, 5 bases. Germline values: CDR1 LNHNV, CDR2 YYDKDF (reference sequence). CDR3 size: 12 residues. Trimming stripped 9 bases from V and 9 bases from J, with 15 bases between.

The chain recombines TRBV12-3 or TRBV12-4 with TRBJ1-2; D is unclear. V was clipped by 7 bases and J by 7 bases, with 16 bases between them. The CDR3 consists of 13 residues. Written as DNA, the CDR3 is TGTGCCAGCACCATAGCCGTCGTGGCTGGCTACACCTTC. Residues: CASTIAVVAGYTF.

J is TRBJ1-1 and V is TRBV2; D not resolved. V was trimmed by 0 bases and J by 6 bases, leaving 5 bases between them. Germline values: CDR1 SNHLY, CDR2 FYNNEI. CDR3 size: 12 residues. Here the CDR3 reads CASSEASSEAFF. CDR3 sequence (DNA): TGTGCCAGCAGTGAAGCGTCGTCTGAAGCTTTCTTT.

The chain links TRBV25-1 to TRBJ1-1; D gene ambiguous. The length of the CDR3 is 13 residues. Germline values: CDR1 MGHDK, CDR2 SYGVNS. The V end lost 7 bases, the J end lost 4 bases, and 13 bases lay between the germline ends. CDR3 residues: CASNANRGTEAFF. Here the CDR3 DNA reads TGTGCCAGCAATGCGAACCGAGGCACTGAAGCTTTCTTT.